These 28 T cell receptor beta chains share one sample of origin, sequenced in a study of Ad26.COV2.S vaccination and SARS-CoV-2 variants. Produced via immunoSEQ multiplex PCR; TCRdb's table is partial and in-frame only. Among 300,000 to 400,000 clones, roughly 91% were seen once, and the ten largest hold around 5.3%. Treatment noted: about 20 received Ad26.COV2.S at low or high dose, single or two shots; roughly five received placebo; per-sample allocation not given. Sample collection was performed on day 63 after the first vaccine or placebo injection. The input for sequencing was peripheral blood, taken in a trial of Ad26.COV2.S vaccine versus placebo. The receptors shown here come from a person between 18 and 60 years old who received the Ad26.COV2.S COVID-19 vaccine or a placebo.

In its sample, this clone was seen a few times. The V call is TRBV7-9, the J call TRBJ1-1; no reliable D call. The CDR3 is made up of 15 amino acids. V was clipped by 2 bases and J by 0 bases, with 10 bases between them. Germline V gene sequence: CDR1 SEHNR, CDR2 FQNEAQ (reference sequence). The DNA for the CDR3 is TGTGCCAGCAGCTTACTCTCGGGAGTGAACACTGAAGCTTTCTTT. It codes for CASSLLSGVNTEAFF.

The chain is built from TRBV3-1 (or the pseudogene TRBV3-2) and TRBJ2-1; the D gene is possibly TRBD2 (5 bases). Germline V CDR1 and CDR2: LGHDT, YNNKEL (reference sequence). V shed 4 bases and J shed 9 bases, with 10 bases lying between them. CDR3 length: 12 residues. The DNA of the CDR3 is TGTGCCAGCAGCCCTCCCGGACTTGAGCAGTTCTTC. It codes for CASSPPGLEQFF.

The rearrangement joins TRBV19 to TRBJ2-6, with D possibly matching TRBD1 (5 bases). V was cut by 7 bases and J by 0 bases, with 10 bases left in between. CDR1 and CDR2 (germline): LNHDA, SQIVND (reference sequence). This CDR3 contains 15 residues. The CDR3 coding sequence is TGTGCCAGTAAAGGACAAAACTCTGGGGCCAACGTCCTGACTTTC. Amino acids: CASKGQNSGANVLTF.

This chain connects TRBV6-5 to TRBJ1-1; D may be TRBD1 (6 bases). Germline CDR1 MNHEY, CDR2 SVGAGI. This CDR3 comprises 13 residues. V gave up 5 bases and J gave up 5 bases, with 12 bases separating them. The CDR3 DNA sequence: TGTGCCAGCAGTCCCCACAGGGTAACTGAAGCTTTCTTT. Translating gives CASSPHRVTEAFF.

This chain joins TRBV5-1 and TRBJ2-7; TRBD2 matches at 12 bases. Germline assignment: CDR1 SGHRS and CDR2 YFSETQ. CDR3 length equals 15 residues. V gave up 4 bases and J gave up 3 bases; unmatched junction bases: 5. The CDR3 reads CASSKLAGGLYEQYF. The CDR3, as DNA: TGCGCCAGCAGCAAACTAGCGGGGGGACTCTACGAGCAGTACTTC.

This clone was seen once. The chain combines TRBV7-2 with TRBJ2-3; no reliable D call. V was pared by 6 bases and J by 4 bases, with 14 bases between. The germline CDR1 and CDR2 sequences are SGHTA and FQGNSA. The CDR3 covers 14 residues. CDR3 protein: CASSQTAFADTQYF. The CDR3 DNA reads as TGTGCCAGCAGTCAAACAGCGTTCGCAGATACGCAGTATTTT. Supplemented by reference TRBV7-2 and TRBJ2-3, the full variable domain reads GAGVSQSPSNKVTEKGKDVELRCDPISGHTALYWYRQSLGQGLEFLIYFQGNSAPDKSGLPSDRFSAERTGGSVSTLTIQRTQQEDSAVYLCASSQTAFADTQYFGPGTRLTVL.

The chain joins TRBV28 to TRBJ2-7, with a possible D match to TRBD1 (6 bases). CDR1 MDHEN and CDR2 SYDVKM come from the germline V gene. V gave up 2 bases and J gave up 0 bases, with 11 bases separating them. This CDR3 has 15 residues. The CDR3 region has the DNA TGTGCCAGCAGTTTACCAGGGACACCCTCCTACGAGCAGTACTTC. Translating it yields CASSLPGTPSYEQYF.

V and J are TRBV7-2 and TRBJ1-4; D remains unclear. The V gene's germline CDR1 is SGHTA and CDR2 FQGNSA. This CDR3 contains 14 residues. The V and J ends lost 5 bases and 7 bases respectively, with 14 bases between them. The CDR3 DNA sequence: TGTGCCAGCAGCCCGACATTTGGGAGTGAAAAACTGTTTTTT. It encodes CASSPTFGSEKLFF.

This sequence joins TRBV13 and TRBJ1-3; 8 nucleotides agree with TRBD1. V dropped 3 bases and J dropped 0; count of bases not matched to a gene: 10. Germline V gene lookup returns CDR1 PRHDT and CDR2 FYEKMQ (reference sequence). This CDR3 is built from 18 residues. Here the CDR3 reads CASSFYSGTGDSGNTIYF. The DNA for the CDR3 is TGTGCCAGCAGCTTCTACTCCGGGACAGGCGACTCTGGAAACACCATATATTTT.

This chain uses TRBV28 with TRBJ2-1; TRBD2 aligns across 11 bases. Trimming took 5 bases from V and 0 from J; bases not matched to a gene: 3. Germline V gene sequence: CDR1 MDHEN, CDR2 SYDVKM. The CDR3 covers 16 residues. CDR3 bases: TGTGCCAGCAGTGAGCTAGCGGGAGGCTCCTACAATGAGCAGTTCTTC. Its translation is CASSELAGGSYNEQFF.

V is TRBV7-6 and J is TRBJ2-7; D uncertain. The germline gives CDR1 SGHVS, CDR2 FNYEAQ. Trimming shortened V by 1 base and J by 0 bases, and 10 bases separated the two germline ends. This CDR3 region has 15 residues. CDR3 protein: CASSLGVERSYEQYF. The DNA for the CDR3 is TGTGCCAGCAGCTTAGGGGTGGAGCGCTCCTACGAGCAGTACTTC.

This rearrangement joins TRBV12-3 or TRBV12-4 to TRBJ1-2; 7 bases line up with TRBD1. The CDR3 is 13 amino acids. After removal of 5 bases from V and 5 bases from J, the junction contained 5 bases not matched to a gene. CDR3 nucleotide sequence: TGTGCCAGCAGTGCCAGACAGGGTTATGGCTACACCTTC. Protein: CASSARQGYGYTF.

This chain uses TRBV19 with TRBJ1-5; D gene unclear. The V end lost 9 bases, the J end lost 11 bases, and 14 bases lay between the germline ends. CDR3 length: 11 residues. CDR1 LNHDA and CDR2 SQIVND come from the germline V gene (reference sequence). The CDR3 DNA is TGTGCCAGCGGGGATAGTGGGGCCCAGCATTTT. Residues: CASGDSGAQHF.

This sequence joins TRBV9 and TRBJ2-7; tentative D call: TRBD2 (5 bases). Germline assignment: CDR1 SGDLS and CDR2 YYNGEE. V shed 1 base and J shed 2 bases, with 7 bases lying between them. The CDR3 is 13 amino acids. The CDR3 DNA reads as TGTGCCAGCAGCGTACGGGATACCTACGAGCAGTACTTC. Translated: CASSVRDTYEQYF.

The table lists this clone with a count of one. The CDR3 bases are TGTGCCAGCAGCTACCGGGGGCCGGGACAGGGTGTGGGTGAAGCTTTCTTT. Encoded protein: CASSYRGPGQGVGEAFF. V and J are TRBV6-7 and TRBJ1-1, with 9 bases matching TRBD1. TRBV6-7 is noted as an ORF with a role that remains uncertain. The CDR3 has 17 residues. V lost 6 bases and J lost 7; bases outside the gene matches: 18.

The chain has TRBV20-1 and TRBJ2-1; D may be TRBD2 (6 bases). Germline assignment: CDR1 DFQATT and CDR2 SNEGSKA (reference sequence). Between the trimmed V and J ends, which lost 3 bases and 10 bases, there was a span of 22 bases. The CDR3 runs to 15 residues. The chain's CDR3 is CSASTRGSGRGEQFF. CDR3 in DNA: TGCAGTGCTAGTACGCGGGGCAGCGGGCGAGGGGAGCAGTTCTTC.

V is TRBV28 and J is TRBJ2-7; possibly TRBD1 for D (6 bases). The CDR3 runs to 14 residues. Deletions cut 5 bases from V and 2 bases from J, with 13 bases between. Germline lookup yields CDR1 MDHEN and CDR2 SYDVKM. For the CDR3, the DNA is TGTGCCAGCAGTGTAAACAGGGCCCCCTACGAGCAGTACTTC. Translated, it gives CASSVNRAPYEQYF. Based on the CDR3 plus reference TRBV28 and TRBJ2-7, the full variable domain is DVKVTQSSRYLVKRTGEKVFLECVQDMDHENMFWYRQDPGLGLRLIYFSYDVKMKEKGDIPEGYSVSREKKERFSLILESASTNQTSMYLCASSVNRAPYEQYFGPGTRLTVT.

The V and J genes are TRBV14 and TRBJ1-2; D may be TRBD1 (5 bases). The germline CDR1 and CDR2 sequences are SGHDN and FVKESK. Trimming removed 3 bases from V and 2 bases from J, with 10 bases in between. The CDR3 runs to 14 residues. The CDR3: CASSQNYRNYGYTF. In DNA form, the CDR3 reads TGTGCCAGCAGCCAGAATTACAGGAACTATGGCTACACCTTC.

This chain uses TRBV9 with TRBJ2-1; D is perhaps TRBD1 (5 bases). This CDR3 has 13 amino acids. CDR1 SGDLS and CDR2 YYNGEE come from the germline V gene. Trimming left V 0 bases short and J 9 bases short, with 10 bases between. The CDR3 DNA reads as TGTGCCAGCAGCGTAGTGAGAACAGGTGAGCAGTTCTTC. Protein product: CASSVVRTGEQFF.

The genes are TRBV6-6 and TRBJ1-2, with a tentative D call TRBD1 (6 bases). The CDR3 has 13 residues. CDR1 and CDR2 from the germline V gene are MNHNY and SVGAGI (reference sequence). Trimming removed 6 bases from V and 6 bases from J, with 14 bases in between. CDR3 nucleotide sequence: TGTGCCAGCAGCCCCCAGGGGAGAGATGGCTACACCTTC. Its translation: CASSPQGRDGYTF.

CDR3 region: CSASIGTNSYEQYF. The CDR3 DNA is TGCAGTGCTAGTATCGGAACCAACTCCTACGAGCAGTACTTC. The chain employs TRBV20-1 and TRBJ2-7; D is unresolved. Trimming took 3 bases from V and 0 from J, leaving 12 bases between them. CDR3 length: 14 residues. The germline gives CDR1 DFQATT, CDR2 SNEGSKA (reference sequence).

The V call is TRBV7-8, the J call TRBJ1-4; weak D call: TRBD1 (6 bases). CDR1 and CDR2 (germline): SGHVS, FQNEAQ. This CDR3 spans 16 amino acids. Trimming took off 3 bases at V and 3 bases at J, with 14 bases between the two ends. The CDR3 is CASSFYHRVSNEKLFF. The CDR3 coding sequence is TGTGCCAGCAGCTTTTACCACAGGGTCTCTAATGAAAAACTGTTTTTT. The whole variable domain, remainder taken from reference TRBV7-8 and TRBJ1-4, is GAGVSQSPRYKVAKRGQDVALRCDPISGHVSLFWYQQALGQGPEFLTYFQNEAQLDKSGLPSDRFFAERPEGSVSTLKIQRTQQEDSAVYLCASSFYHRVSNEKLFFGSGTQLSVL.

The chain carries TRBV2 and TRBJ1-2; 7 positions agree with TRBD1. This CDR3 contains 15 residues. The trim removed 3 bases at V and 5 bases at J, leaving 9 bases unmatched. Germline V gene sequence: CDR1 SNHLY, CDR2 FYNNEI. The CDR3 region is CASSEETGKSYGYTF. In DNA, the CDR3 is TGTGCCAGCAGTGAGGAGACAGGGAAGTCGTATGGCTACACCTTC.

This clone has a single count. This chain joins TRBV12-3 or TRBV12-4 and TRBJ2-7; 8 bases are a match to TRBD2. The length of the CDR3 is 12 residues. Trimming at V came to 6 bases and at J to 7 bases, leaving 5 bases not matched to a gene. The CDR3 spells CASSLGRGEQYF. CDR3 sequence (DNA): TGTGCCAGCAGCCTCGGGAGGGGGGAGCAGTACTTC.

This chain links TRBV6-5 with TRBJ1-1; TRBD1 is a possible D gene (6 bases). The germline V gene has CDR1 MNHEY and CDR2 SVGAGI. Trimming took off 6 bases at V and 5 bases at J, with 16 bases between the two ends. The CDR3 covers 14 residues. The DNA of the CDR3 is TGTGCCAGCAGGGAGAATACAGGGCTGACTGAAGCTTTCTTT. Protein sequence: CASRENTGLTEAFF.

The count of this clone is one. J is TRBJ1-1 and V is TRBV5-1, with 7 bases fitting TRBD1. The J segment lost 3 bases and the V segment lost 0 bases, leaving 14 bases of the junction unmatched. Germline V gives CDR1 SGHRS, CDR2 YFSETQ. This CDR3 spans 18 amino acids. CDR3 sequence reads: CASSLASTGYSRDTEAFF. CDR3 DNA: TGCGCCAGCAGCTTGGCGTCGACAGGGTACTCCAGGGACACTGAAGCTTTCTTT.

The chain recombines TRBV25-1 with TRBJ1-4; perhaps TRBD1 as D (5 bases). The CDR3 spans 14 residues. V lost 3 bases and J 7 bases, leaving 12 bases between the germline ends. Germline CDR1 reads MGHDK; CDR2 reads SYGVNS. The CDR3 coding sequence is TGTGCCAGCAGTGACGGGACGCCTGGTGAAAAACTGTTTTTT. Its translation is CASSDGTPGEKLFF.

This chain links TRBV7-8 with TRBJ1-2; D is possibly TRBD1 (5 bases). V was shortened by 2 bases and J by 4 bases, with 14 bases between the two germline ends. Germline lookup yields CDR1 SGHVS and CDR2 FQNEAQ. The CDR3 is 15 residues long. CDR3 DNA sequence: TGTGCCAGCAGCTTAAGGATAAACGGGGGCTATGGCTACACCTTC. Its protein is CASSLRINGGYGYTF.